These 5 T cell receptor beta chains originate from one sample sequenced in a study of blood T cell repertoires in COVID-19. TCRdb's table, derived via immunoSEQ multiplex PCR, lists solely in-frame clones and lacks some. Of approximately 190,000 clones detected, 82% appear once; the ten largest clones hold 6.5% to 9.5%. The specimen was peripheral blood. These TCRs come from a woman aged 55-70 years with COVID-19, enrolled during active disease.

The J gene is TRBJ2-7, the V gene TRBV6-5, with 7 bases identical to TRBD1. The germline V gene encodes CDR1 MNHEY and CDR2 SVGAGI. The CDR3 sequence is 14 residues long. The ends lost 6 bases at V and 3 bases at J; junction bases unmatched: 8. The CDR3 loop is CASSVTGMSYEQYF. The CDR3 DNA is TGTGCCAGCAGCGTGACAGGGATGAGCTACGAGCAGTACTTC.

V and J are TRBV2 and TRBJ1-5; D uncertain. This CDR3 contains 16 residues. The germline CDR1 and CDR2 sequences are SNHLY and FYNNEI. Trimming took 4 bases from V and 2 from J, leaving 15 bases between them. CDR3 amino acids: CASSAGSGLGNQPQHF. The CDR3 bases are TGTGCCAGCAGTGCTGGGTCAGGTTTGGGCAATCAGCCCCAGCATTTT.

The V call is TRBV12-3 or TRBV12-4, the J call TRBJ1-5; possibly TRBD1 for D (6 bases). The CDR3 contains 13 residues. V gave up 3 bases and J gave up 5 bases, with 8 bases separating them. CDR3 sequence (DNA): TGTGCCAGCAGTTTGACAGGTTATCAGCCCCAGCATTTT. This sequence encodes CASSLTGYQPQHF.

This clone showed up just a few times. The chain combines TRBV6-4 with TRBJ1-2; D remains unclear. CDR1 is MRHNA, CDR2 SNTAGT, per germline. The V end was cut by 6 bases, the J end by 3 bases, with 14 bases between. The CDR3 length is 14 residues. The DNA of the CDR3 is TGTGCCAGCAGCCCAGGAGGGTACGACTATGGCTACACCTTC. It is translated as CASSPGGYDYGYTF.

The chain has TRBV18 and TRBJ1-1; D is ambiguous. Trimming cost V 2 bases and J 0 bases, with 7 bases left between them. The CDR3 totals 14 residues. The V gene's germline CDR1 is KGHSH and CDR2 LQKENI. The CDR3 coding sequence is TGTGCCAGCTCACCAGCAGGCCTGAACACTGAAGCTTTCTTT. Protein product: CASSPAGLNTEAFF. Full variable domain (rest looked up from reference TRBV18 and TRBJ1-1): NAGVMQNPRHLVRRRGQEARLRCSPMKGHSHVYWYRQLPEEGLKFMVYLQKENIIDESGMPKERFSAEFPKEGPSILRIQQVVRGDSAAYFCASSPAGLNTEAFFGQGTRLTVV.